The 2 T cell receptor beta chains in this list originate from one sample, sequenced in a study of T-cell reconstitution after alpha-beta-depleted transplantation in children. Preparing the TCRbeta library involved the use of unique molecular identifiers. TCRdb itself ran the PCR reads through MiXCR, one entry per CDR3 protein. The sample yields 380,000 or so distinct CDR3 sequences, approximately 12% seen once. Sequencing used PBMCs, obtained from the stem cell graft. These receptor sequences come from a human donor who donated a stem cell graft to a child with Fanconi anemia.

J is TRBJ2-3 and V is TRBV5-5; weak D call: TRBD2 (5 bases). CDR3 length equals 14 residues. The V and J ends lost 4 bases and 0 bases respectively, with 9 bases between them. The germline gives CDR1 SGHKS, CDR2 YYEKEE (reference sequence). In nucleotides, the CDR3 is TGTGCCAGCAGCGACGAGCGGAGCACAGATACGCAGTATTTT. Its protein product is CASSDERSTDTQYF.

This clonotype has only a few counts. The rearrangement links TRBV6-5 to TRBJ1-1, with D uncertain. Germline V gene sequence: CDR1 MNHEY, CDR2 SVGAGI. V lost 0 bases, J lost 6 bases, and 11 bases lay in between. CDR3 size: 14 residues. The CDR3 region has the DNA TGTGCCAGCAGTTACTCGACGAGGGATTCTGAAGCTTTCTTT. The encoded protein is CASSYSTRDSEAFF.